This entry lists 21 T cell receptor beta chains sequenced from one sample in a study of blood T cell repertoires in COVID-19. Clones were read by immunoSEQ multiplex PCR, and TCRdb kept only the in-frame ones, dropping some. The sample shows under 80,000 clones, around 87% of them seen only once. The sequenced sample was peripheral blood. The receptors derive from a human donor in a cohort sampled during active COVID-19.

V usage is TRBV7-3 and J usage is TRBJ2-5; 7 bases are shared with TRBD2. V dropped 5 bases and J dropped 7; count of bases not matched to a gene: 7. Germline V gene sequence: CDR1 SGHTA, CDR2 FQGTGA. The CDR3 is 13 residues long. CDR3: CASSRGLYGTQYF. DNA for the CDR3: TGTGCCAGCAGCCGGGGACTATATGGGACCCAGTACTTC.

The chain recombines TRBV11-1 with TRBJ2-7, with TRBD1 identical over 7 bases. This CDR3 has 15 residues. Trimming took 4 bases from V and 1 from J; bases not matched to a gene: 7. CDR1 and CDR2 (germline): SGHAT, FQDESV (reference sequence). The CDR3, as DNA: TGTGCCAGCAGCTCCTTGACAGGGAGATCCTACGAGCAGTACTTC. Translation gives CASSSLTGRSYEQYF. Filled out from reference TRBV11-1 and TRBJ2-7, the complete variable domain reads EAEVAQSPRYKITEKSQAVAFWCDPISGHATLYWYRQILGQGPELLVQFQDESVVDDSQLPKDRFSAERLKGVDSTLKIQPAELGDSAMYLCASSSLTGRSYEQYFGPGTRLTVT.

The chain uses TRBV19 and TRBJ2-7; weak D call: TRBD2 (6 bases). Trimming pared 1 base from V and 5 bases from J, leaving 12 bases between. The V gene's germline CDR1 is LNHDA and CDR2 SQIVND (reference sequence). The CDR3 length is 14 residues. In nucleotides, the CDR3 is TGTGCCAGTAGTATAGTCGGGACTTCTAACGAGCAGTACTTC. This sequence encodes CASSIVGTSNEQYF. Filled out from reference TRBV19 and TRBJ2-7, the complete variable domain reads DGGITQSPKYLFRKEGQNVTLSCEQNLNHDAMYWYRQDPGQGLRLIYYSQIVNDFQKGDIAEGYSVSREKKESFPLTVTSAQKNPTAFYLCASSIVGTSNEQYFGPGTRLTVT.

This clone was picked up a small number of times. The J gene is TRBJ1-1, the V gene TRBV27, with D perhaps matching TRBD1 (6 bases). Germline CDR1 and CDR2: MNHEY and SMNVEV (reference sequence). V dropped 10 bases and J dropped 0 bases, with 12 bases sitting between them. This CDR3 has 13 residues. CDR3 DNA sequence: TGTGCCACCTCGACAGGCATGAACACTGAAGCTTTCTTT. As protein: CATSTGMNTEAFF.

This clone showed up just once. The chain has TRBV6-5 and TRBJ2-4, with a tentative D call TRBD2 (6 bases). Germline CDR1 is MNHEY and CDR2 is SVGAGI. The V gene lost 8 bases and the J gene lost 0 bases, with 11 bases spanning the gap. The CDR3 extends over 14 amino acids. This CDR3 is CASGRDLAKNIQYF. Here the CDR3 DNA reads TGTGCCAGCGGGCGGGATCTAGCCAAAAACATTCAGTACTTC.

The DNA of the CDR3 is TGTGCCAGCAGTTATGGACAGGTTGGCGCCTACGAGCAGTACTTC. Amino acids: CASSYGQVGAYEQYF. This chain links TRBV7-6 with TRBJ2-7; 7 bases agree with TRBD1. There are 15 residues in the CDR3. Germline lookup yields CDR1 SGHVS and CDR2 FNYEAQ. V dropped 6 bases and J dropped 2; count of bases not matched to a gene: 10.

This rearrangement joins TRBV18 to TRBJ1-3; TRBD1 aligns across 7 bases. V shed 3 bases and J 1 base; nucleotides not matched to a gene: 3. CDR1 is KGHSH and CDR2 is LQKENI in the germline V gene. The CDR3 runs to 15 residues. CDR3 sequence reads: CASSPQTGSGNTIYF. The CDR3 DNA reads as TGTGCCAGCTCACCGCAGACAGGGTCTGGAAACACCATATATTTT.

This chain joins TRBV6-5 and TRBJ1-6; 8 bases agree with TRBD1. This CDR3 is 16 amino acids long. Germline trimming cut 0 bases from V and 5 bases from J; bases unmatched to any gene: 3. Germline V gene sequence: CDR1 MNHEY, CDR2 SVGAGI. CDR3 nucleotides: TGTGCCAGCAGTTACTCGGACAGGGTCAATAATTCACCCCTCCACTTT. It translates to CASSYSDRVNNSPLHF.

This clone was seen only a few times. CDR3 in DNA: TGTGCCAGCAGCCCGGGACAGTCCTACGAGCAGTACTTC. Translation: CASSPGQSYEQYF. The rearrangement uses TRBV5-4 and TRBJ2-7; 7 bases map to TRBD1. The germline V gene encodes CDR1 SGHNT and CDR2 YYREEE (reference sequence). The CDR3 consists of 13 residues. With 4 bases clipped from V and 1 base from J, the junction kept 2 bases outside the gene matches.

V and J are TRBV5-5 and TRBJ2-3, with 7 bases lining up with TRBD1. Trimming at V came to 4 bases and at J to 1 base, leaving 3 bases not matched to a gene. The CDR3 totals 14 residues. Germline V gives CDR1 SGHKS, CDR2 YYEKEE (reference sequence). CDR3 coding DNA: TGTGCCAGCAGCCCAGGGACAGGCACAGATACGCAGTATTTT. This gives the protein CASSPGTGTDTQYF.

V is TRBV7-3 and J is TRBJ1-1; 8 nucleotides match TRBD1. Per the germline V gene, CDR1 is SGHTA and CDR2 is FQGTGA. This CDR3 is 17 amino acids long. J lost 1 base, V lost 6 bases, and 13 bases had no gene match. The DNA of the CDR3 is TGTGCCAGCAGGCATGCTCCCAGGGGGCGAGCGAACACTGAAGCTTTCTTT. It yields the protein CASRHAPRGRANTEAFF.

This rearrangement joins TRBV6-5 to TRBJ1-6; D ambiguous. Deletions cut 2 bases from V and 6 bases from J, with 5 bases between. Germline-derived CDR1 and CDR2 are MNHEY and SVGAGI. The length of the CDR3 is 13 residues. CDR3 in amino acids: CASSYLLNSPLHF. In DNA form, the CDR3 reads TGTGCCAGCAGTTACCTCCTTAATTCACCCCTCCACTTT.

V gene TRBV2 combines with J gene TRBJ2-2, with 12 bases aligning to TRBD1. With V trimmed by 8 bases and J by 11 bases, 15 bases remained unmatched. The length of the CDR3 is 16 residues. In germline, CDR1 is SNHLY, CDR2 FYNNEI. The CDR3 protein is CASSRGGGQGARELFF. The CDR3 DNA sequence: TGTGCCAGCTCCCGAGGAGGGGGACAGGGGGCTAGAGAGCTGTTTTTT.

The chain carries TRBV4-1 and TRBJ2-7; tentative D call: TRBD2 (5 bases). CDR3 length: 14 residues. V was cut by 1 base and J by 2 bases, with 9 bases left in between. Germline V gives CDR1 MGHRA, CDR2 YSYEKL. CDR3 DNA sequence: TGCGCCAGCAGCCAAGCCGGGAAAACCTACGAGCAGTACTTC. It codes for CASSQAGKTYEQYF.

This chain joins TRBV11-2 and TRBJ1-2, with 7 bases matching TRBD1. Losses at the gene ends were 1 base for V and 7 bases for J; bases not matched to a gene: 9. This CDR3 is built from 15 residues. Germline V gives CDR1 SGHAT, CDR2 FQNNGV. The CDR3: CASSLGDRERTGYTF. The DNA of the CDR3 is TGTGCCAGCAGCTTAGGAGACAGGGAAAGGACTGGCTACACCTTC.

The V gene is TRBV28, the J gene TRBJ2-7; 8 bases align to TRBD1. The junction had 14 bases not matched to a gene; V was cut back by 3 bases and J by 4 bases. CDR1 and CDR2 (germline): MDHEN, SYDVKM. The CDR3 sequence is 17 residues long. CDR3 loop: CASSFRQGAAEGYEQYF. The DNA for the CDR3 is TGTGCCAGCAGTTTTAGGCAGGGGGCGGCAGAGGGTTACGAGCAGTACTTC.

This clone was found once. DNA of the CDR3: TGTGCCAGCTTCCCGAAGCCAAAAGGGGGCACTGAAGCTTTCTTT. Protein: CASFPKPKGGTEAFF. This chain connects TRBV18 to TRBJ1-1; a possible D gene is TRBD1 (6 bases). Trimming stripped 7 bases from V and 4 bases from J, with 19 bases between. The CDR3 spans 15 residues. Per germline, CDR1 KGHSH and CDR2 LQKENI.

The genes are TRBV29-1 and TRBJ2-1; no reliable D call. The V end was cut by 5 bases, the J end by 6 bases, with 11 bases between. This CDR3 contains 12 residues. Germline CDR1 reads SQVTM; CDR2 reads ANQGSEA. DNA of the CDR3: TGCAGCGTTCCGCGATCGTCCAATGAGCAGTTCTTC. Protein sequence: CSVPRSSNEQFF.

V gene TRBV20-1 combines with J gene TRBJ1-2, with a tentative D call TRBD1 (5 bases). Germline V gene data show CDR1 as DFQATT and CDR2 as SNEGSKA (reference sequence). V dropped 1 base and J dropped 7 bases, with 7 bases sitting between them. CDR3 length equals 11 residues. The CDR3 coding sequence is TGCAGTGCTAGAGCAGGGTTTGGCTACACCTTC. It specifies CSARAGFGYTF.

This rearrangement joins TRBV4-2 to TRBJ2-7; D is undetermined. Germline CDR1 LGHNA, CDR2 YNFKEQ. The CDR3 has 13 residues. Trimming stripped 6 bases from V and 0 bases from J, with 9 bases between. The CDR3 is CASSFGRSYEQYF. CDR3 bases: TGTGCCAGCAGTTTCGGTCGCTCCTACGAGCAGTACTTC.

This sequence joins TRBV28 and TRBJ1-2; 9 positions match TRBD1. Germline CDR1 is MDHEN and CDR2 is SYDVKM. With V trimmed by 8 bases and J by 0 bases, 13 bases remained unmatched. This CDR3 comprises 17 residues. The CDR3 loop is CASAYLDRGSTNYGYTF. The CDR3 bases are TGTGCCAGCGCCTACCTGGACAGGGGCTCCACTAACTATGGCTACACCTTC.